This T cell receptor beta chain was documented in a study of shared clonotypes between healthy human individuals. Study-wide background: The donor pool was made up of two women and three men aged 18 to 49.

Study-level results: Across subsets, estimated richness was generally greater for naive than for memory populations.

The sorted-subset replicate PCRs were given around 200 ng DNA, which is tens of thousands of T cell genomes. Measured with immunoSEQ multiplex PCR; TCRdb has only the in-frame clones, and not every one. The sample includes some 2,000,000 clones, about 94% of them seen just once. CDR1 is KGHSH, CDR2 LQKENI, per germline. The CDR3 covers 17 residues. Trimming removed 3 bases at V and 1 base at J, with 15 bases between. This clone occurred once. The antigen remains undetermined. The TCR sequence derives from a man aged 18 to 29 in good health. The chain links TRBV18 to TRBJ2-2; D uncertain. Sequencing used naive CD4+ T cells sorted from blood. The sample's subset: CD45RA+ positively selected. The CDR3 DNA follows: TGTGCCAGCTCACCCTCCCATCTAGTCCTGAACACCGGGGAGCTGTTTTTT. Its translation is CASSPSHLVLNTGELFF.